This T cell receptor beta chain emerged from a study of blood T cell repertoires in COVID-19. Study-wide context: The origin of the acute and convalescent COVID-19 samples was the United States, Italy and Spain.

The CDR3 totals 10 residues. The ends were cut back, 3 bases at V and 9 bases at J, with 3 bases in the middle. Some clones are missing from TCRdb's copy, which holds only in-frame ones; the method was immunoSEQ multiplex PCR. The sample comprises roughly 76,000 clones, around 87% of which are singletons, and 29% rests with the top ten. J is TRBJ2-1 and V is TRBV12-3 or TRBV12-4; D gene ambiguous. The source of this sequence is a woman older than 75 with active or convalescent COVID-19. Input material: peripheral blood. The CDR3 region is CASSLSEQFF. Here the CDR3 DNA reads TGTGCCAGCAGTTTGAGTGAGCAGTTCTTC.